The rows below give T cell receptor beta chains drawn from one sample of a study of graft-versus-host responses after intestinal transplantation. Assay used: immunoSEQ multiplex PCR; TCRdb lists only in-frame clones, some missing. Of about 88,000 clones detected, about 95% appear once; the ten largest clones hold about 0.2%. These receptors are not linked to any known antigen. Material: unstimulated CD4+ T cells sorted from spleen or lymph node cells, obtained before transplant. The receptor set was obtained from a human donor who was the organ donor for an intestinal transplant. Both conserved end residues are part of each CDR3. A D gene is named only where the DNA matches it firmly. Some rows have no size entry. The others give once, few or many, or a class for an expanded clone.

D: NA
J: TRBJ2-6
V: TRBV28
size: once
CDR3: CASTLSPSGANVLTF
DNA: TGTGCCAGCACCCTAAGTCCCTCTGGGGCCAACGTCCTGACTTTC

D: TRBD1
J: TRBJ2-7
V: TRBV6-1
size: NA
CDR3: CASDEGDRAGSYEQYF
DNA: TGTGCCAGCGATGAAGGCGACAGGGCCGGCTCCTACGAGCAGTACTTC

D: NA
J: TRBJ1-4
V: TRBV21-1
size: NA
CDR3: CASGLPGQPNEKLFF
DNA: TGTGCCAGCGGGTTACCGGGACAGCCCAATGAAAAACTGTTTTTT

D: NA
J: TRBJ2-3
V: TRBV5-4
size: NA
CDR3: CASSLRGTDTQYF
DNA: TGTGCCAGCAGCTTGAGGGGCACAGATACGCAGTATTTT

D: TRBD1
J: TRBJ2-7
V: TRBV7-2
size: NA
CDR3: CASSLATGGVHEQYF
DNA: TGTGCCAGCAGCTTAGCGACAGGGGGCGTCCACGAGCAGTACTTC

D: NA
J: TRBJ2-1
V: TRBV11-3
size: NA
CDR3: CASSHGQGYSDEQFF
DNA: TGTGCCAGCAGCCACGGGCAGGGGTATTCCGATGAGCAGTTCTTC

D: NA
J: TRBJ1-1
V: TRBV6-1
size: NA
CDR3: CASILNTEAFF
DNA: TGTGCCAGCATCTTAAACACTGAAGCTTTCTTT

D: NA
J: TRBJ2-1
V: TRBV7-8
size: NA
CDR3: CASSPRPSTDEQFF
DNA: TGTGCCAGCAGCCCTAGACCAAGTACGGATGAGCAGTTCTTC

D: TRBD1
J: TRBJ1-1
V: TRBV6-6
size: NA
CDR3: CASSTRQGLNTEAFF
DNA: TGTGCCAGCAGCACAAGACAGGGGTTGAACACTGAAGCTTTCTTT

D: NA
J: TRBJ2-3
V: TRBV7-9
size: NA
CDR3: CASSLLLTSSTDTQYF
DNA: TGTGCCAGCAGCTTACTCTTGACCTCTAGCACAGATACGCAGTATTTT

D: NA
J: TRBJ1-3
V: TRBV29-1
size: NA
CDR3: CSVLEAVPPNTIYF
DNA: TGCAGCGTCCTCGAAGCCGTCCCACCAAACACCATATATTTT

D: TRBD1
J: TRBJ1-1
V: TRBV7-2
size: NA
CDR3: CASSNRGETTEAFF
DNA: TGTGCCAGCAGCAACAGGGGCGAGACCACTGAAGCTTTCTTT

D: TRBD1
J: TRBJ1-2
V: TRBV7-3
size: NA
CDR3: CASSLIGQGGYTF
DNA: TGTGCCAGCAGCTTAATAGGACAGGGGGGCTACACCTTC

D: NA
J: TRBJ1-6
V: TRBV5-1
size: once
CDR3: CASSLGVSGTNNSPLHF
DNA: TGCGCCAGCAGCTTGGGTGTGTCGGGGACGAATAATTCACCCCTCCACTTT

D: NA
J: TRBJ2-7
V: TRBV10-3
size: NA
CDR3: CAISERAAYEQYF
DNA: TGTGCCATCAGTGAGAGGGCAGCCTACGAGCAGTACTTC

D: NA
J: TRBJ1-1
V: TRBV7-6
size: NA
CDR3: CASSLTAGVRTEAFF
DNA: TGTGCCAGCAGCTTAACGGCAGGGGTTAGGACTGAAGCTTTCTTT

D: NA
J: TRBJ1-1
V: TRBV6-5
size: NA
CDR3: CASSWSGNTEAFF
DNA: TGTGCCAGCAGTTGGTCCGGGAACACTGAAGCTTTCTTT

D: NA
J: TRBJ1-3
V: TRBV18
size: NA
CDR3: CASSPIGGQDVGNTIYF
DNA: TGTGCCAGCTCACCAATAGGTGGTCAGGATGTTGGAAACACCATATATTTT

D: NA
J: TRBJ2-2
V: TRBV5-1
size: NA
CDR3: CASSAPAIAGYDTGELFF
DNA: TGCGCCAGCAGCGCCCCAGCGATCGCGGGGTATGACACCGGGGAGCTGTTTTTT

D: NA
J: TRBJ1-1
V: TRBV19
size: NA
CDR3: CASSDTVNTEAFF
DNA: TGTGCCAGTAGTGATACAGTGAACACTGAAGCTTTCTTT

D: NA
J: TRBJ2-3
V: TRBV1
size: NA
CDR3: CTSSQDQLAGEISTDTQYF
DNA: TGCACCAGCAGCCAAGATCAGTTAGCGGGGGAAATAAGCACAGATACGCAGTATTTT

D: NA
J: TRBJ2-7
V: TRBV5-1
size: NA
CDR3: CASTHNPRTYEQYF
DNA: TGCGCCAGCACACACAACCCGCGCACCTACGAGCAGTACTTC

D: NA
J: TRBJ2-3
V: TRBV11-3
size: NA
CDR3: CASSYRADTQYF
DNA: TGTGCCAGCAGCTACAGGGCAGATACGCAGTATTTT

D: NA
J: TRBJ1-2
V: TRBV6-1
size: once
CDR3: CASSKTGYGYTF
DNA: TGTGCCAGCAGTAAGACAGGCTATGGCTACACCTTC

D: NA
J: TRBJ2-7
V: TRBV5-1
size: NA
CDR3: CASSLEHEQYF
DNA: TGCGCCAGCAGCTTGGAACACGAGCAGTACTTC

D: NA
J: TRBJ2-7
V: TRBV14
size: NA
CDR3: CASSQDRLSYEQYF
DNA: TGTGCCAGCAGCCAAGATAGGTTATCCTACGAGCAGTACTTC

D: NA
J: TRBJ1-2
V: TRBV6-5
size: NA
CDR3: CASSQASANYGYTF
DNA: TGTGCCAGCAGCCAAGCTTCAGCTAACTATGGCTACACCTTC

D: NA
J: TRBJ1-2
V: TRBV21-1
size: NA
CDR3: CASSSDRANYGYTF
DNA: TGTGCCAGCAGCAGTGACAGGGCTAACTATGGCTACACCTTC

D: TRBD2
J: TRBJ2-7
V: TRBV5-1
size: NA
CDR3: CASSFLSGGPPGFEQYF
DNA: TGCGCCAGCAGCTTCCTTAGCGGGGGGCCGCCCGGGTTCGAGCAGTACTTC

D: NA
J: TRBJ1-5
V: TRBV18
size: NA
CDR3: CASSMQGPQPQHF
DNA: TGTGCCAGCTCAATGCAGGGGCCTCAGCCCCAGCATTTT

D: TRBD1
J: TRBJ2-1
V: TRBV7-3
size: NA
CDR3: CASSRDRENEQFF
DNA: TGTGCCAGCAGCAGGGACAGGGAAAATGAGCAGTTCTTC

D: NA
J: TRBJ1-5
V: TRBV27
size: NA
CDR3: CASSSQGPSNQPQHF
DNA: TGTGCCAGCAGTTCACAGGGTCCGAGCAATCAGCCCCAGCATTTT

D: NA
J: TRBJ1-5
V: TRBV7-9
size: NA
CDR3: CASSLEANQPQHF
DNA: TGTGCCAGCAGCTTAGAGGCGAATCAGCCCCAGCATTTT

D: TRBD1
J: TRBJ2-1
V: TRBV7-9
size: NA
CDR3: CASRGQGLNEQFF
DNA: TGTGCCAGCCGGGGACAGGGTTTAAATGAGCAGTTCTTC

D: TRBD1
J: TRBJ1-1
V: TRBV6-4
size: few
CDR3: CASSAETGGPEAFF
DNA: TGTGCCAGCAGTGCTGAGACAGGGGGCCCTGAAGCTTTCTTT

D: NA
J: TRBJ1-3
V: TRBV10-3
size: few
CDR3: CAISDRQHLPGNTIYF
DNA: TGTGCCATCAGTGACAGACAACATCTTCCTGGAAACACCATATATTTT

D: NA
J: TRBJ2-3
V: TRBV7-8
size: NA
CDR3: CASSFLPRSSTDTQYF
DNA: TGTGCCAGCAGCTTTCTCCCGCGCTCTAGCACAGATACGCAGTATTTT

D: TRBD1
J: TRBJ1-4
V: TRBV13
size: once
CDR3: CASRHTGGAGMLFF
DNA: TGTGCCAGCAGGCATACAGGGGGCGCTGGGATGCTGTTTTTT

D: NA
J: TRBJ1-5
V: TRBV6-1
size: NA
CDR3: CASSGTANQPQHF
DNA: TGTGCCAGCAGTGGGACAGCGAATCAGCCCCAGCATTTT

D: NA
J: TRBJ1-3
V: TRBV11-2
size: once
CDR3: CASSSDGNTIYF
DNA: TGTGCCAGCAGCTCCGATGGAAACACCATATATTTT

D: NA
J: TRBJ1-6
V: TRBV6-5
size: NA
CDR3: CASRHNSPLHF
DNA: TGTGCCAGCAGGCATAATTCACCCCTCCACTTT

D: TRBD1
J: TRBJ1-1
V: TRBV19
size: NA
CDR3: CASSMQGARRNTEAFF
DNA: TGTGCCAGTAGTATGCAGGGGGCACGGAGGAACACTGAAGCTTTCTTT

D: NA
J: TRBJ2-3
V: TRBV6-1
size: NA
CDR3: CASIRGTTDTQYF
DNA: TGTGCCAGCATAAGGGGGACCACAGATACGCAGTATTTT

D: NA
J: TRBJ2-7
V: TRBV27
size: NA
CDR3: CVSSLGGTTSYEQYF
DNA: TGTGTCAGCAGTTTGGGTGGGACCACCTCCTACGAGCAGTACTTC

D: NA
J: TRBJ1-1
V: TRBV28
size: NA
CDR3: CASSLVGGGTEAFF
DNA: TGTGCCAGCAGTTTAGTCGGGGGGGGCACTGAAGCTTTCTTT